The 19 T cell receptor beta chains below were found in one sample sequenced in a study of CD4 and CD8 cells across lung adenocarcinoma regions. MiXCR, applied by TCRdb to the PCR reads, yields one record per CDR3 protein. Seen here are about 5,300 distinct CDR3 sequences, 62% observed once, and the top ten hold about 24%. What was sequenced was CD4+ T cells from the center of a lung tumor. Every receptor here comes from a female donor with lung adenocarcinoma. The CD4 and CD8 labels of this study may be unreliable.

J is TRBJ1-1 and V is TRBV6-5; TRBD1 agrees at 10 bases. V was clipped by 2 bases and J by 1 base; unmatched bases: 10. CDR1 and CDR2 from the germline V gene are MNHEY and SVGAGI. CDR3 length: 18 residues. The CDR3 nucleotides read TGTGCCAGCAGTTACCGTCCCCCGGGACAGGGGAAGAACACTGAAGCTTTCTTT. Encoded protein: CASSYRPPGQGKNTEAFF.

This clonotype is medium-sized by share. The genes are TRBV14 and TRBJ2-2; 7 positions match TRBD2. Per germline, CDR1 SGHDN and CDR2 FVKESK. Losses at the gene ends were 3 bases for V and 4 bases for J; bases not matched to a gene: 5. The CDR3 loop spans 15 amino acids. The CDR3 reads CASSQAAGATGELFF. CDR3 sequence (DNA): TGTGCCAGCAGCCAGGCGGCGGGAGCCACCGGGGAGCTGTTTTTT.

V is TRBV6-1 and J is TRBJ1-1; D gene uncertain. The CDR3 length is 14 residues. V was clipped by 2 bases and J by 2 bases, with 9 bases between them. The V gene's germline CDR1 is MNHNS and CDR2 SASEGT. CDR3: CASSESTINTEAFF. Here the CDR3 DNA reads TGTGCCAGCAGTGAATCCACGATAAACACTGAAGCTTTCTTT.

The chain couples TRBV12-3 or TRBV12-4 to TRBJ2-1; D unresolved. The CDR3 consists of 14 residues. The V end was cut by 4 bases, the J end by 2 bases, with 9 bases between. This CDR3 reads CASSSPETYNEQFF. CDR3 sequence (DNA): TGTGCCAGCAGTTCCCCGGAGACCTACAATGAGCAGTTCTTC.

The V and J genes are TRBV12-3 or TRBV12-4 and TRBJ2-5; D call uncertain. The J call may be incorrect, as the DNA end agrees better with TRBJ2-7. The CDR3 is 12 amino acids. The CDR3 sequence: CASSWTPYEQYF. The CDR3 DNA reads as TGTGCCAGCAGTTGGACCCCCTACGAGCAGTACTTC.

This clonotype appeared a few times. This sequence joins TRBV20-1 and TRBJ2-7, with TRBD1 matching 8 bases. Looked up from germline, CDR1 is DFQATT and CDR2 is SNEGSKA (reference sequence). CDR3 length: 14 amino acids. After removal of 4 bases from V and 5 bases from J, the junction contained 10 bases not matched to a gene. The CDR3 nucleotides are TGCAGTGCTATTACTGTCAGGGGGCAGGACGAGCAGTACTTC. It translates to CSAITVRGQDEQYF.

The chain has TRBV6-1 and TRBJ2-1; TRBD1 aligns across 7 bases. Looked up from germline, CDR1 is MNHNS and CDR2 is SASEGT. This CDR3 is built from 15 residues. V trimming: 7 bases; J trimming: 5 bases; junction bases outside the gene matches: 11. The CDR3 sequence is CASTVRQGRDNEQFF. The CDR3 region has the DNA TGTGCCAGCACAGTACGACAGGGAAGGGACAATGAGCAGTTCTTC.

With respect to this clonotype: At one end the junction does not follow the germline gene, possibly because of a read error. The J gene is TRBJ1-1, the V gene TRBV7-9, with D tentatively TRBD1 (6 bases). Germline V lookup: CDR1 SEHNR, CDR2 FQNEAQ (reference sequence). CDR3 size: 15 residues. The CDR3, as DNA: TGTGCCAGCAGCTTAGCGGGGGACCGGGACACCGAAGCTTTCTTT. Translated, it gives CASSLAGDRDTEAFF. Looking up the rest from reference TRBV7-9 and TRBJ1-1 gives the full variable domain: DTGVSQNPRHKITKRGQNVTFRCDPISEHNRLYWYRQTLGQGPEFLTYFQNEAQLEKSRLLSDRFSAERPKGSFSTLEIQRTEQGDSAMYLCASSLAGDRDTEAFFGQGTRLTVV.

By share, this clonotype counts as medium-sized. The J gene is TRBJ2-7, the V gene TRBV7-2; D remains unclear. The germline V and J ends were trimmed by 1 base and 2 bases, with 12 bases remaining between them. Germline values: CDR1 SGHTA, CDR2 FQGNSA. CDR3 length equals 15 residues. This CDR3 is CASSLVSDPTYEQYF. DNA of the CDR3: TGTGCCAGCAGCTTAGTGTCGGACCCGACCTACGAGCAGTACTTC.

V is TRBV6-1 and J is TRBJ2-1; TRBD2 might be the D (5 bases). The germline V and J ends were trimmed by 1 base and 8 bases, with 15 bases remaining between them. CDR3 length equals 15 residues. The V gene's germline CDR1 is MNHNS and CDR2 SASEGT. The CDR3 here is CASSEVGSGRDEQFF. CDR3 nucleotide sequence: TGTGCCAGCAGTGAAGTGGGGAGCGGAAGGGATGAGCAGTTCTTC.

This clonotype was detected a few times. This chain links TRBV6-1 with TRBJ1-1; 7 bases are shared with TRBD1. CDR1 is MNHNS, CDR2 SASEGT, per germline. The CDR3 contains 13 residues. Unmatched junction bases numbered 6, after V lost 7 bases and J lost 4 bases. The CDR3 reads CASNLQGSTEAFF. The CDR3 nucleotides read TGTGCCAGCAATCTACAGGGGAGCACTGAAGCTTTCTTT.

This sequence joins TRBV6-1 and TRBJ2-1; 10 bases agree with TRBD1. Germline CDR1 MNHNS, CDR2 SASEGT. After removal of 6 bases from V and 6 bases from J, the junction contained 8 bases not matched to a gene. The CDR3 is 15 amino acids. The CDR3 DNA is TGTGCCAGCAGAGACCGGGACAGGGGAGGCAATGAGCAGTTCTTC. Translated, it gives CASRDRDRGGNEQFF.

The chain employs TRBV6-1 and TRBJ1-1; the match to TRBD1 covers 8 bases. The CDR3 consists of 15 residues. Germline V gene data show CDR1 as MNHNS and CDR2 as SASEGT. The V segment lost 2 bases and the J segment 2 bases; nucleotides outside the gene matches: 4. The CDR3: CASSELTGGNTEAFF. In DNA form, the CDR3 reads TGTGCCAGCAGTGAACTAACAGGGGGAAACACTGAAGCTTTCTTT.

The rearrangement uses TRBV7-2 and TRBJ2-3; no reliable D call. Trimming pared 0 bases from V and 8 bases from J, leaving 6 bases between. The CDR3 is 12 residues long. CDR1 SGHTA and CDR2 FQGNSA come from the germline V gene. The CDR3 spells CASSLALVTQYF. The CDR3 region has the DNA TGTGCCAGCAGCTTAGCTCTGGTTACGCAGTATTTT. Full variable domain (outside the CDR3, taken from reference TRBV7-2 and TRBJ2-3): GAGVSQSPSNKVTEKGKDVELRCDPISGHTALYWYRQSLGQGLEFLIYFQGNSAPDKSGLPSDRFSAERTGGSVSTLTIQRTQQEDSAVYLCASSLALVTQYFGPGTRLTVL.

This clonotype has only a few counts. The chain is built from TRBV10-2 and TRBJ2-5, with D tentatively TRBD2 (6 bases). This CDR3 region has 12 residues. Germline assignment: CDR1 WSHSY and CDR2 SAAADI. Trimming cost V 8 bases and J 5 bases, with 12 bases left between them. The DNA of the CDR3 is TGCGCCAGCTCAACACGGGGGGAGACCCAGTACTTC. It is translated as CASSTRGETQYF.

This clonotype is medium-sized (0.01 to 0.1%) within its sample. This chain links TRBV7-2 with TRBJ2-1; D not certain. CDR3 length: 12 residues. Trimming pared 6 bases from V and 12 bases from J, leaving 15 bases between. From germline, CDR1 is SGHTA and CDR2 FQGNSA. The CDR3 DNA reads TGTGCCAGCAGTTCTTACGGCGGCGGGCAGTTCTTC. Protein: CASSSYGGGQFF.

This clonotype was observed a handful of times. The V call is TRBV11-3, the J call TRBJ2-4; D is possibly TRBD2 (5 bases). The J call may be in error: the DNA end matches TRBJ2-5 better. This CDR3 region has 12 residues. Germline V CDR1 and CDR2: SGHNT, YENEEA. The chain's CDR3 is CASRGIVETQYF. The CDR3 DNA reads TGTGCCAGCCGGGGTATCGTGGAGACCCAGTACTTC.

A word on this clonotype: A junction boundary mismatches the germline segment, possibly from a read error. The chain carries TRBV10-2 and TRBJ2-5; D perhaps matches TRBD1 (6 bases). This CDR3 is 14 amino acids long. Germline CDR1 WSHSY, CDR2 SAAADI. CDR3 residues: CAGSGGRVTETQYF. The CDR3 coding sequence is TGCGCGGGCAGTGGGGGCCGCGTCACAGAGACCCAGTATTTC.

This clonotype counts as medium-sized. This chain links TRBV12-3 or TRBV12-4 with TRBJ2-1, with a tentative D call TRBD2 (6 bases). The germline V and J ends were trimmed by 7 bases and 4 bases, with 11 bases remaining between them. This CDR3 region has 13 residues. Here the CDR3 DNA reads TGTGCCAGCACCGGGAGCGGATACAATGAGCAGTTCTTC. This codes for CASTGSGYNEQFF.